The table lists the clone carrying this T cell receptor beta chain with a few counts. Among Cohort 3 donors, those recovered had two negative PCRs, clearance, or symptom resolution. This entry is derived from a study of blood T cell repertoires in COVID-19. In germline, CDR1 is SEHNR, CDR2 FQNEAQ (reference sequence). The CDR3 is made up of 17 amino acids. Trimming cost V 1 base and J 4 bases; bases outside gene matches: 8. Libraries were prepared by immunoSEQ multiplex PCR; TCRdb keeps only in-frame clonotypes and omits some of them. The sample has approximately 300,000 clones, 80% to 90% seen once. The TCR was taken from a woman aged 30 to 39 who had recovered from COVID-19. Material for sequencing was PBMCs or T cells enriched from blood (not recorded which). The chain has TRBV7-9 and TRBJ1-1; 11 bases fit TRBD1. The CDR3 spells CASSLGRTGGEGTEAFF. In DNA form, the CDR3 reads TGTGCCAGCAGCTTAGGCCGGACAGGGGGCGAAGGCACTGAAGCTTTCTTT. Drawing the rest from reference TRBV7-9 and TRBJ1-1, the complete variable domain is DTGVSQNPRHKITKRGQNVTFRCDPISEHNRLYWYRQTLGQGPEFLTYFQNEAQLEKSRLLSDRFSAERPKGSFSTLEIQRTEQGDSAMYLCASSLGRTGGEGTEAFFGQGTRLTVV.